This TCR beta chain came from a study of shared T cell receptors in the human thymus. Method: immunoSEQ multiplex PCR; TCRdb's copy keeps in-frame clones and lacks some. The sample holds approximately 730,000 clones, 80% to 90% seen once. CDR1 is SGHTA and CDR2 is FQGTGA in the germline V gene. The ends lost 5 bases at V and 4 bases at J; junction bases unmatched: 8. This CDR3 contains 15 residues. In addition, the sample was reused for a study of human thymus T cells. That report notes: Donation came from healthy Finnish infants having corrective surgery for congenital heart defects.

This TCR was recovered from a girl under three years old with a congenital heart defect. The sample comprised thymocytes. The chain couples TRBV7-3 to TRBJ2-3; TRBD1 agrees at 8 bases. The CDR3: CASSETGAGPDTQYF. The DNA for the CDR3 is TGTGCCAGCAGCGAGACAGGGGCTGGCCCAGATACGCAGTATTTT.